This T cell receptor beta chain was identified during a study of blood T cell repertoires in COVID-19 (TCRdb year 2020). In the study overall: Collaborator samples came from the United States, Italy and Spain and covered acute and convalescent phases of COVID-19. The material from the prospective study consisted of cDNA or gDNA derived from T cells, B-cell-depleted T cells, or PBMCs. The sample metadata nearly always contained a de-identified subject ID, COVID-19 status, age in years and sex. The repertoires were made available in a free public database intended to serve as a resource for research on the immune response to SARS-CoV-2. The samples were drawn from two sources: the first 160 participants of the ongoing ImmuneRACE study, and 950 to 1,500 subjects contributed by 6 global collaborators. HLA class I and class II types, where available, came from metadata supplied by the sample provider rather than from assay-based typing. The dataset comprised deeply sampled blood TCRbeta repertoires from subjects exposed to, actively infected with, or recovered from COVID-19. Study-level results and caveats: The quantity of clinical and demographic metadata differed by source and by participant and was supplied without curation.

The immunoSEQ Assay, a bias-controlled multiplex PCR, was used to amplify TCRbeta CDR3 regions from genomic DNA. The authors' analysis ran thus. Within the assay, amplification of reference gene primers was used to estimate how many nucleated cells each sample contained. To quantify the absolute abundance of each unique TCRbeta CDR3 rearrangement, sequence reads were collapsed and filtered. For each sample, productive Simpson clonality was calculated as the square root of Simpson's diversity index across productive rearrangements. Held by TCRdb, this immuneACCESS table contains in-frame sequences only and omits some clones. Under half of the omission traces to an unresolved V gene where checked; the cause of the rest is unknown. V and J calls plus clone size are reproduced from that table; the DNA served to infer D and trimming. Here the sample has tens of thousands of clones; 70% to 85% occur a single time. Roughly 13% of the sample comes from the top ten.

As regards this clone: The clone's antigen remains unknown. Base qualities were left out, and no much larger clone turns up one base away.

CDR1 and CDR2, looked up from the germline V gene, are MNHEY and SVGAGI. The CDR3 contains 16 residues, cysteine and phenylalanine counted. Just CDR3 DNA is preserved here, 48 bases in frame from base 1. Here V drops 0 bases and J drops 6 bases, and the junction holds 7 bases not matched to any gene. One collaborating source in Seattle enrolled patients during active infection and followed them longitudinally through the course of disease. Each collaborating institution followed its own protocols to collect whole blood in K2EDTA tubes. For TCRbeta analysis, collaborator samples were shipped as frozen whole blood, as isolated PBMCs, or as DNA extracted from either sample type.

The clonotype originates from a man aged 50-59 years with COVID-19, enrolled during active disease. The sample comprised peripheral blood. The sequence joins TRBV6-5 to TRBJ2-3; 9 central bases correspond to TRBD2. The CDR3 amino acid sequence is: CASSYSLAGPGDTQYF. DNA sequence: TGTGCCAGCAGTTACTCGCTAGCGGGGCCGGGGGATACGCAGTATTTT.